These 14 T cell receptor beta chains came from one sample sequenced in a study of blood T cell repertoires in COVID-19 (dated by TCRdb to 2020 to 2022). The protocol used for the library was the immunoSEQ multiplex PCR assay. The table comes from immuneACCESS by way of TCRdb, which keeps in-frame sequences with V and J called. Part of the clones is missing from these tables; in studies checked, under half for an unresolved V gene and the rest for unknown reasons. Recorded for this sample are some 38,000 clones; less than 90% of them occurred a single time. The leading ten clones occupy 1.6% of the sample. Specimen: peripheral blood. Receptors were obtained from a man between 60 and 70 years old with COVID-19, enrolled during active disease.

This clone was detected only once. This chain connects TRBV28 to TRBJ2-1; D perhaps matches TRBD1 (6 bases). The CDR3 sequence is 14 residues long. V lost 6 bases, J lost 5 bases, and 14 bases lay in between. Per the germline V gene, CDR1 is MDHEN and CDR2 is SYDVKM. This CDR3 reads CASRDLDRNNEQFF. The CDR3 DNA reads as TGTGCCAGCAGGGATCTAGACAGGAACAATGAGCAGTTCTTC.

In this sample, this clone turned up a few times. The CDR3 DNA reads TGTGCCAGCAGTCGCTCCTACGAGCAGTACTTC. Translated, it gives CASSRSYEQYF. V and J are TRBV6-2 or TRBV6-3 and TRBJ2-7, with unresolved D. The CDR3 extends over 11 amino acids. Germline CDR1 reads MNHEY; CDR2 reads SVGEGT. V was pared by 5 bases and J by 0 bases, with 2 bases between.

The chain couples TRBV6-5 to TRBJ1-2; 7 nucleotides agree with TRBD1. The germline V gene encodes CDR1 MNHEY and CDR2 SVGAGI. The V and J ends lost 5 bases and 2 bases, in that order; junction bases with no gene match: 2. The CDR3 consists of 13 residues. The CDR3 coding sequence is TGTGCCAGCAGTCCGACAGGGAACTATGGCTACACCTTC. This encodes CASSPTGNYGYTF.

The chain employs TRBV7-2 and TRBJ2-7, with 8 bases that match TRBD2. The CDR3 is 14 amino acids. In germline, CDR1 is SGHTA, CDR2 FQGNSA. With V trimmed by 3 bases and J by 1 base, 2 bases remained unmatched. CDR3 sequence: CASSFIAGSYEQYF. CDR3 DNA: TGTGCCAGCAGCTTTATAGCGGGGTCCTACGAGCAGTACTTC.

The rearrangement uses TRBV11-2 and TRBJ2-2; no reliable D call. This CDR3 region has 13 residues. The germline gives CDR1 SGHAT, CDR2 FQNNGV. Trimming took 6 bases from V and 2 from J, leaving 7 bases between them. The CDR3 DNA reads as TGTGCCAGCAGTCGTAAAAACACCGGGGAGCTGTTTTTT. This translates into CASSRKNTGELFF.

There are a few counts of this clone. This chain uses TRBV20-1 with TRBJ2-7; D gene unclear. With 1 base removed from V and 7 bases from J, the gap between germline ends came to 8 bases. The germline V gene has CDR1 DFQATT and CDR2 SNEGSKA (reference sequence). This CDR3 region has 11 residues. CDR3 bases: TGCAGTGCTAGAGCAGGCCATGAGCAGTACTTC. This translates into CSARAGHEQYF.

CDR3 protein: CASSLVWNTEAFF. CDR3 sequence (DNA): TGCGCCAGCAGCTTGGTATGGAACACTGAAGCTTTCTTT. This chain joins TRBV5-1 and TRBJ1-1, with no clear D. Per the germline V gene, CDR1 is SGHRS and CDR2 is YFSETQ. The CDR3 length is 13 residues. V was shortened by 0 bases and J by 1 base, with 4 bases between the two germline ends. Complete variable domain (other parts from reference TRBV5-1 and TRBJ1-1): KAGVTQTPRYLIKTRGQQVTLSCSPISGHRSVSWYQQTPGQGLQFLFEYFSETQRNKGNFPGRFSGRQFSNSRSEMNVSTLELGDSALYLCASSLVWNTEAFFGQGTRLTVV.

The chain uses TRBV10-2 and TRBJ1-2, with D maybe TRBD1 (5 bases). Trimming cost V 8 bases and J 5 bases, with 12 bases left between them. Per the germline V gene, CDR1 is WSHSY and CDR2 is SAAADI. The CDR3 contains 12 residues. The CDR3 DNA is TGCGCCAGCGGGGAGGGGAATTATGGCTACACCTTC. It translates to CASGEGNYGYTF.

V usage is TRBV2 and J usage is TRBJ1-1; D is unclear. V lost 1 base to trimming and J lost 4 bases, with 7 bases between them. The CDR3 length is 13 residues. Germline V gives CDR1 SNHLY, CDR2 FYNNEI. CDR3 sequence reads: CASSEGSSTEAFF. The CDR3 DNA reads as TGTGCCAGCAGTGAAGGGAGCTCCACTGAAGCTTTCTTT.

The CDR3 protein is CASSYRGLDSPLHF. The CDR3 nucleotides are TGTGCCAGCAGCTACAGGGGGCTTGATTCACCCCTCCACTTT. The genes are TRBV7-2 and TRBJ1-6, with 9 nucleotides matching TRBD1. The length of the CDR3 is 14 residues. Unmatched junction bases numbered 3, after V lost 4 bases and J lost 8 bases. Germline assignment: CDR1 SGHTA and CDR2 FQGNSA.

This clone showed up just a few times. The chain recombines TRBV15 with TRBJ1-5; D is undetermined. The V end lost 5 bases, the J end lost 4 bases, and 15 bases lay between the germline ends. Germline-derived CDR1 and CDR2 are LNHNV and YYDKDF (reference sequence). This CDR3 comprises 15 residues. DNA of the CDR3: TGTGCCACCAGCCGAGGTCCGGGAGGAAATCAGCCCCAGCATTTT. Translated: CATSRGPGGNQPQHF. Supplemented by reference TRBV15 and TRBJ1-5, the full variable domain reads DAMVIQNPRYQVTQFGKPVTLSCSQTLNHNVMYWYQQKSSQAPKLLFHYYDKDFNNEADTPDNFQSRRPNTSFCFLDIRSPGLGDTAMYLCATSRGPGGNQPQHFGDGTRLSIL.

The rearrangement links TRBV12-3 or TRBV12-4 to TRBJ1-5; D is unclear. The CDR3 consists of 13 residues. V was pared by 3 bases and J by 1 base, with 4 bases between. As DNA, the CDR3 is TGTGCCAGCAGTTTGGAGAGCAATCAGCCCCAGCATTTT. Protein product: CASSLESNQPQHF.

The CDR3 DNA is TGTGCCAGCAGTTTAAGACAGGGAGTAAGTAAAGCTTTCTTT. Amino acids: CASSLRQGVSKAFF. The J gene is TRBJ1-1, the V gene TRBV27, with 7 nucleotides matching TRBD1. Germline CDR1 and CDR2: MNHEY and SMNVEV (reference sequence). After removal of 2 bases from V and 9 bases from J, the junction contained 9 bases not matched to a gene. The CDR3 runs to 14 residues.

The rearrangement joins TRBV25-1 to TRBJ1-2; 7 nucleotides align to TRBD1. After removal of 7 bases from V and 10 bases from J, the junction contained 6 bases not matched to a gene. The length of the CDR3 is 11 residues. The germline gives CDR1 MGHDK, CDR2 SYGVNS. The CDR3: CASTRGDLYTF. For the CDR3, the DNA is TGTGCCAGCACCAGGGGGGACCTCTACACCTTC.